The TCR beta chain described here comes from a study of T-cell reconstitution after alpha-beta-depleted transplantation in children. This clonotype was detected many times. Its antigen is not identified. It was with unique molecular identifiers that the TCRbeta library was prepared. From the PCR reads, TCRdb called clonotypes with MiXCR, one entry per CDR3 protein. The sample has approximately 170,000 distinct CDR3 sequences, roughly 11% seen once. Germline assignment: CDR1 DFQATT and CDR2 SNEGSKA (reference sequence). V was shortened by 0 bases and J by 1 base, with 12 bases between the two germline ends. This CDR3 comprises 15 residues. Study-wide points: There were reportedly several hundred expanded graft clones from which alpha-beta T cells came about two months after transplant.

The chain is built from TRBV20-1 and TRBJ2-5, with D possibly called TRBD1 or TRBD2 (5 bases each). This receptor was obtained from a boy aged 2 to 9 with acute myeloid leukemia, due to receive a stem cell transplant. Sample: PBMCs, taken before TCRalphabeta/CD19-depleted stem cell transplant. In DNA form, the CDR3 reads TGCAGTGCTAGAGATCCAGGGAGCTCCCAAGAGACCCAGTACTTC. Its protein is CSARDPGSSQETQYF.